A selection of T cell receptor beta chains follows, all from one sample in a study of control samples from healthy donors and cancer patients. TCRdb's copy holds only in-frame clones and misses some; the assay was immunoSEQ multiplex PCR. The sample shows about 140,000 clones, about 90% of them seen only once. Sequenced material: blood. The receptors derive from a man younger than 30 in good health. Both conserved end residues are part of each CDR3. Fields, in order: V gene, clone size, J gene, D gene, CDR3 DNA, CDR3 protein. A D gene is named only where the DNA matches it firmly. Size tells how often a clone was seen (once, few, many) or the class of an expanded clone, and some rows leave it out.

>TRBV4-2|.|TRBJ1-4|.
TGTGCCAGCAGCCCCCTCACCCTGGACAGTGGCGAAAAACTGTTTTTT
CASSPLTLDSGEKLFF
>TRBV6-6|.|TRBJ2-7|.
TGTGCCAGCAGTTCCCCGGGCCCCGACCCCTACGAGCAGTACTTC
CASSSPGPDPYEQYF
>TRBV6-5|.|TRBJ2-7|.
TGTGCCAGCAGTTACCCGAGGGGCTCTTACGAGCAGTACTTC
CASSYPRGSYEQYF
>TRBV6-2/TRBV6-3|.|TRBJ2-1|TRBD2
TGTGCCAGCAGTTACCTGACTAGCGGGGGCGAGCAGTTCTTC
CASSYLTSGGEQFF
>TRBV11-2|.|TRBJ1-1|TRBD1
TGTGCCAGCAGCTTAGAGGGGACAGGGGCTGGCACTGAAGCTTTCTTT
CASSLEGTGAGTEAFF
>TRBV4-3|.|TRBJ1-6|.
TGCGCCAGCAGCCAAGACTCCGGGGTGGGGTCACCCCTCCACTTT
CASSQDSGVGSPLHF
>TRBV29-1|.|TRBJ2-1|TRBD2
TGCAGCGTTGGACTAGCGGGGCGCAATGAGCAGTTCTTC
CSVGLAGRNEQFF
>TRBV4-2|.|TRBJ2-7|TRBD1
TGTGCCAGCAGCCAAGGACAGGGGAGCTACGAGCAGTACTTC
CASSQGQGSYEQYF
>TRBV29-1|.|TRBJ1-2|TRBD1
TGCAGCGTTGAGCAGGGGGACTATGGCTACACCTTC
CSVEQGDYGYTF
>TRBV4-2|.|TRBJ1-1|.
TGTGCCAGCAGCAAGATTATCCGGTCCCTAAAAGGGACTGAAGCTTTCTTT
CASSKIIRSLKGTEAFF
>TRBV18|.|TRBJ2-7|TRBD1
TGTGCCAGCTCACCAATTTCCCCAGGGACAGCATCCTACGAGCAGTACTTC
CASSPISPGTASYEQYF
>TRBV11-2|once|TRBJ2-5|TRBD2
TGTGCCAGCAGCCTAAGCGGGGGGGCCTTGGAGACCCAGTACTTC
CASSLSGGALETQYF
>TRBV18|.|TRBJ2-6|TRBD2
TGTGCCAGCTCACCATTTTCTAGCGGGGGCTCTGGGGCCAACGTCCTGACTTTC
CASSPFSSGGSGANVLTF
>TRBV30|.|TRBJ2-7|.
TGTGCCTGGAGGAGGGGAGTCGAGCAGTACTTC
CAWRRGVEQYF
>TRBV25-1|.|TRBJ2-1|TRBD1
TGTGCCAGCAGTCCAAGCGGCACAGGGGGACGGAATGAGCAGTTCTTC
CASSPSGTGGRNEQFF
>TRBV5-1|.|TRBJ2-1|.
TGCGCCAGCTTAGACGCCGGCAATGAGCAGTTCTTC
CASLDAGNEQFF
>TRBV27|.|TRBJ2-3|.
TGTGCCAGCAGTTTTCCAGACACCCAGCCTAGCACAGATACGCAGTATTTT
CASSFPDTQPSTDTQYF
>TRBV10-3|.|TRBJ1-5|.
TGTGCCATCACTGGACTGCAGTGGGAGAATAGCAATCAGCCCCAGCATTTT
CAITGLQWENSNQPQHF
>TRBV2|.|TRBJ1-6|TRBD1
TGTGCCAGCAGGGTACAGGGGTCCTATAATTCACCCCTCCACTTT
CASRVQGSYNSPLHF
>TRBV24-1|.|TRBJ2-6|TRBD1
TGTGCCACCAGTGGGGGACAGGGGGCGCGCGGGGCCAACGTCCTGACTTTC
CATSGGQGARGANVLTF
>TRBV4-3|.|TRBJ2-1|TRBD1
TGCGCCAGCAGCCAAGACCGTAGGACAGGGGGCTTAAATGAGCAGTTCTTC
CASSQDRRTGGLNEQFF
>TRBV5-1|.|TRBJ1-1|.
TGCGCCAGCAGCGCTCAGGGCACGAACACTGAAGCTTTCTTT
CASSAQGTNTEAFF
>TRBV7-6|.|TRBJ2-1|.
TGTGCCAGCAGCTTAGAAAGGGGTGACTACAATGAGCAGTTCTTC
CASSLERGDYNEQFF
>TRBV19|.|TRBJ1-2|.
TGTGCCAGTACGCCAGGGAATGGCTACACCTTC
CASTPGNGYTF
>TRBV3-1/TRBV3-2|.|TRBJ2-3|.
TGTGCCAGCAGCCAAGAACGCGCAGATACGCAGTATTTT
CASSQERADTQYF
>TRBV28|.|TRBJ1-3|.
TGTGCCAGCAGACCCCCCCCGAGCTCTGGAAACACCATATATTTT
CASRPPPSSGNTIYF
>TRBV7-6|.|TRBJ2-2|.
TGTGCCAGCAGCTTAAGGGGGGCGTTTACCGGGGAGCTGTTTTTT
CASSLRGAFTGELFF
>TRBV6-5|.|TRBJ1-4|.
TGTGCCAGCAGGTCCCCGTGGCAGGATAATGAAAAACTGTTTTTT
CASRSPWQDNEKLFF
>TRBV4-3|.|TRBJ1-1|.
TGCGCCAGCAGCCGAGGCGGGGATAACACTGCTGAAGCTTTCTTT
CASSRGGDNTAEAFF
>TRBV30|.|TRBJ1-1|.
TGTGCCTGGAGTGTACTGGGAGGGACTGAAGCTTTCTTT
CAWSVLGGTEAFF
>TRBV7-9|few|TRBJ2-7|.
TGTGCCAGCAGCCCCCGCGTGGCAGGGGCCTACGAGCAGTACTTC
CASSPRVAGAYEQYF
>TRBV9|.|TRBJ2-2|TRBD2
TGTGCCAGCAGCGTAGGGGATAGCGGGGTGCTGAACACCGGGGAGCTGTTTTTT
CASSVGDSGVLNTGELFF
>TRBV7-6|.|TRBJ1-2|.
TGTGCCAGCAGCTTAGAACCCCTGAACTATGGCTACACCTTC
CASSLEPLNYGYTF
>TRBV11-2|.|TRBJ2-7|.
TGTGCCAGCAGCGACTACTCGGAGCAGTACTTC
CASSDYSEQYF
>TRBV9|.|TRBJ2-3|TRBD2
TGTGCCAGCAGCGTCCTTAGCGGGTCGAACACAGATACGCAGTATTTT
CASSVLSGSNTDTQYF
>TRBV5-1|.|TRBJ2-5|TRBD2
TGCGCCAGCAGGCCGGGACTAGCGGGGGAAGAGACCCAGTACTTC
CASRPGLAGEETQYF
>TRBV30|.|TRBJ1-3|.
TGTGCCTGGAGTGCAAGTATAAACACCATATATTTT
CAWSASINTIYF
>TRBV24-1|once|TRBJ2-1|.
TGTGCCACCAGTGATTTGCCGGGGAATGAGCAGTTCTTC
CATSDLPGNEQFF
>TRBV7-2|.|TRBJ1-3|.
TGTGCCAGCAGCGTACAGGGATCGGGAAACACCATATATTTT
CASSVQGSGNTIYF
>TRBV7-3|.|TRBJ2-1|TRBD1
TGTGCCAGCAGCTTCACAGGGGGCTGGGATGAGCAGTTCTTC
CASSFTGGWDEQFF
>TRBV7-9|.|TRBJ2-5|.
TGTGCCAGCAGCTTAGTTGGGTTGGGGGAGACCCAGTACTTC
CASSLVGLGETQYF
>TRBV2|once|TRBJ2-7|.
TGTGCCAGCAGCCTCAACGGGACACCAACCTACGAGCAGTACTTC
CASSLNGTPTYEQYF
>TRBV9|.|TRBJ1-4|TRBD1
TGTGCCAGCAGCGTATTAGGGACAGGGCATGAAAAACTGTTTTTT
CASSVLGTGHEKLFF
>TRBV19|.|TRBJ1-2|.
TGTGCCAGTAGTCCGATACCGGTCGAGATCTATGGCTACACCTTC
CASSPIPVEIYGYTF
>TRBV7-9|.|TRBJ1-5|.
TGTGCCAGCAGCTCTGGGACTTCAAATCAGCCCCAGCATTTT
CASSSGTSNQPQHF
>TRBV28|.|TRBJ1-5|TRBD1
TGTGCCAGCAGGCCTACAGGGGGCCATCAGCCCCAGCATTTT
CASRPTGGHQPQHF
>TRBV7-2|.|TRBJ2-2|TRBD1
TGTGCCAGCAGCTTAGCACAGGGGGGAAGCACCGGGGAGCTGTTTTTT
CASSLAQGGSTGELFF
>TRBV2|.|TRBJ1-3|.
TGTGCCAGCAGTGAACAGGGGACTGGAAACACCATATATTTT
CASSEQGTGNTIYF
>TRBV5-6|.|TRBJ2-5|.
TGTGCCAGCAGCTTGTCTTCTGCGGCCCAGTACTTC
CASSLSSAAQYF